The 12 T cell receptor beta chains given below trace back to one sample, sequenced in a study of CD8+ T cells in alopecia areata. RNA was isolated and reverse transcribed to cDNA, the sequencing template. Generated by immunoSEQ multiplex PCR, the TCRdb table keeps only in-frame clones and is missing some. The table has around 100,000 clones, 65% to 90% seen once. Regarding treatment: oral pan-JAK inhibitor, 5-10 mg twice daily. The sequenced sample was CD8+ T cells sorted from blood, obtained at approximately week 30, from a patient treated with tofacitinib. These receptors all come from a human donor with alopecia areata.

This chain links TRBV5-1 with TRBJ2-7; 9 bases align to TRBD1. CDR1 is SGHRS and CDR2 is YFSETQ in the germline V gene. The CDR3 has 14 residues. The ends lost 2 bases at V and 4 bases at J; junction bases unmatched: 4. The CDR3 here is CASSFGQGLYEQYF. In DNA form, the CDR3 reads TGCGCCAGCAGCTTCGGACAGGGGCTATACGAGCAGTACTTC. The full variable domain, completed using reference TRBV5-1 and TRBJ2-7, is KAGVTQTPRYLIKTRGQQVTLSCSPISGHRSVSWYQQTPGQGLQFLFEYFSETQRNKGNFPGRFSGRQFSNSRSEMNVSTLELGDSALYLCASSFGQGLYEQYFGPGTRLTVT.

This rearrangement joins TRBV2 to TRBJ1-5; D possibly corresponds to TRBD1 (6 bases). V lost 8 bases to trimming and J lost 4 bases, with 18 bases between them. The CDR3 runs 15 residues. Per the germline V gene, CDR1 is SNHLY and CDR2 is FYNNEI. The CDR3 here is CASGGGGQGNQPQHF. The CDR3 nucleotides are TGTGCCAGCGGAGGAGGGGGGCAGGGTAATCAGCCCCAGCATTTT.

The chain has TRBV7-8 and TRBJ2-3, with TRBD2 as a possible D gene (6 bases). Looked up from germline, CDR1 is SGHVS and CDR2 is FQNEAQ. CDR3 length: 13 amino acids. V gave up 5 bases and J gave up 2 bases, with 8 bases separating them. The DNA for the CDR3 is TGTGCCAGCAGCGCGGGGCTCACAGATACGCAGTATTTT. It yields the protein CASSAGLTDTQYF.

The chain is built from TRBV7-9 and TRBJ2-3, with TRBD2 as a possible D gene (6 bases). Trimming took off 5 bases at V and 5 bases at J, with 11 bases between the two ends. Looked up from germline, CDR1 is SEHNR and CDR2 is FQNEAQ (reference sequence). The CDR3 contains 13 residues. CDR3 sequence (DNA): TGTGCCAGCAGCCCGGAGGGCCAAGATACGCAGTATTTT. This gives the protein CASSPEGQDTQYF.

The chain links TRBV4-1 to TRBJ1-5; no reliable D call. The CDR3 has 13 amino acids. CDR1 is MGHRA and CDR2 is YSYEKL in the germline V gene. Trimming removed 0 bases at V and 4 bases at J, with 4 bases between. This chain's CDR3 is CASSQERNQPQHF. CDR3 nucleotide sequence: TGCGCCAGCAGCCAAGAACGGAATCAGCCCCAGCATTTT.

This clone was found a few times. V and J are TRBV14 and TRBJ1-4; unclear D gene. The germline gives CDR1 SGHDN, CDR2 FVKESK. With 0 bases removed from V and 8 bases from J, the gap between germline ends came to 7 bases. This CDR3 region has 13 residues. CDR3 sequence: CASSQDSLEKLFF. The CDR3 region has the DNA TGTGCCAGCAGCCAAGACTCACTCGAAAAACTGTTTTTT.

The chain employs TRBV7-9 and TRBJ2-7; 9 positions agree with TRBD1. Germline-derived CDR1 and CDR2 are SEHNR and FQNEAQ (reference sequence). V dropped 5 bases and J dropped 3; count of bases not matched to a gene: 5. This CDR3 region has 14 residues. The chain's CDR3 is CASSNSTGGYEQYF. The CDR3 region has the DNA TGTGCCAGCAGCAACTCGACAGGGGGCTACGAGCAGTACTTC.

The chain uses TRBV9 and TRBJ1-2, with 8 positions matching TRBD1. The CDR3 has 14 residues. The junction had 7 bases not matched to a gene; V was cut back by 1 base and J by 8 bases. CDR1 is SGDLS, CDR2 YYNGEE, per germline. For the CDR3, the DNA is TGTGCCAGCAGCGTAAGGCAGGGGGCGCGGGGCTACACCTTC. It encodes CASSVRQGARGYTF.

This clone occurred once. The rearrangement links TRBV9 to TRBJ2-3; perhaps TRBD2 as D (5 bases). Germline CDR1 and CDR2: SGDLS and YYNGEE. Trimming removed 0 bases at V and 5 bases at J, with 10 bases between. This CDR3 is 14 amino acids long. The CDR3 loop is CASSVGDGGDTQYF. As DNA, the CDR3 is TGTGCCAGCAGCGTAGGAGACGGAGGAGATACGCAGTATTTT. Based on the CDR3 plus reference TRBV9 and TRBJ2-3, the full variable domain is DSGVTQTPKHLITATGQRVTLRCSPRSGDLSVYWYQQSLDQGLQFLIQYYNGEERAKGNILERFSAQQFPDLHSELNLSSLELGDSALYFCASSVGDGGDTQYFGPGTRLTVL.

As DNA, the CDR3 is TGTGCCAGCAGCCCCACCAGGGGGAGCAATCAGCCCCAGCATTTT. This encodes CASSPTRGSNQPQHF. The rearrangement uses TRBV7-8 and TRBJ1-5; TRBD1 matches 7 bases. V lost 5 bases and J lost 1; bases outside the gene matches: 5. Germline lookup yields CDR1 SGHVS and CDR2 FQNEAQ. There are 15 residues in the CDR3.

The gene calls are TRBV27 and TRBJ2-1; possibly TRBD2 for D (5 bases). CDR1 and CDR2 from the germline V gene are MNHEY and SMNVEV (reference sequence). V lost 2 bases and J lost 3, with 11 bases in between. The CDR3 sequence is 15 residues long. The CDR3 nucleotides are TGTGCCAGCAGTTTAATACCCGACTACTACAATGAGCAGTTCTTC. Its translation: CASSLIPDYYNEQFF.

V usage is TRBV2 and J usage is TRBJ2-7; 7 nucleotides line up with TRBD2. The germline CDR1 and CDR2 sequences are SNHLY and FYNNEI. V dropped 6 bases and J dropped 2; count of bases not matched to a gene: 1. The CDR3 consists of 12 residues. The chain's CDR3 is CASRTSAYEQYF. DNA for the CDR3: TGTGCCAGCAGAACTAGCGCCTACGAGCAGTACTTC. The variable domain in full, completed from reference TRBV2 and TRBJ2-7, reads EPEVTQTPSHQVTQMGQEVILRCVPISNHLYFYWYRQILGQKVEFLVSFYNNEISEKSEIFDDQFSVERPDGSNFTLKIRSTKLEDSAMYFCASRTSAYEQYFGPGTRLTVT.